A single sample is the source of the 25 T cell receptor beta chains below, sequenced in a study of beta chain features in type 1 diabetes. Study observations and caveats: Type 1 diabetes patients showed a moderate but significant shortening of TCRB CDR3s in all four CD4+ subsets.

For these TCRs, the target antigens are not known. Every isolated RNA sample was fully reverse transcribed, so sequencing captured expressed TCRB transcripts. The assay was immunoSEQ multiplex PCR, and TCRdb's table has in-frame clones only and misses some. The data hold over 600,000 clones, with 9.5% to 15% observed a single time. The source material was naive CD4+ T cells from blood. The receptors shown here come from a young man with type 1 diabetes.

The chain couples TRBV5-1 to TRBJ1-4, with 12 bases aligning to TRBD1. This CDR3 is built from 19 residues. Germline trimming cut 4 bases from V and 0 bases from J; bases unmatched to any gene: 10. The germline V gene encodes CDR1 SGHRS and CDR2 YFSETQ. The CDR3 spells CASSRRDRGRPATNEKLFF. The DNA for the CDR3 is TGCGCCAGCAGCCGAAGGGACAGGGGGCGACCTGCAACTAATGAAAAACTGTTTTTT.

This clone was detected only a few times. CDR3 sequence: CATRTAYNSPLHF. The CDR3 DNA sequence: TGTGCCACGCGGACAGCCTATAATTCACCCCTCCACTTT. The rearrangement uses TRBV10-3 and TRBJ1-6, with a possible D match to TRBD1 (6 bases). CDR3 length: 13 residues. Germline loops: CDR1 ENHRY, CDR2 SYGVKD. The V end was cut by 10 bases, the J end by 2 bases, with 9 bases between.

In its sample, this clone was seen many times. Here the CDR3 reads CASQGAAKNIQYF. The CDR3 DNA reads as TGTGCCAGCCAGGGGGCGGCCAAAAACATTCAGTACTTC. The chain is built from TRBV10-3 and TRBJ2-4, with 8 bases matching TRBD1. Germline V lookup: CDR1 ENHRY, CDR2 SYGVKD. The CDR3 is made up of 13 amino acids. V dropped 10 bases and J dropped 1; count of bases not matched to a gene: 3.

A note on this clone: One end of the junction varies from germline; a read error may be responsible. The V gene is TRBV28, the J gene TRBJ1-2, with 8 bases fitting TRBD1. The CDR3 consists of 16 residues. Germline lookup yields CDR1 MDHEN and CDR2 SYDVKM. In DNA form, the CDR3 reads TGTGCCAGCAGTTCTACAGGGGGACAGTGGGAACCGGGCTACGCCTTC. It is translated as CASSSTGGQWEPGYAF.

This clone has just a few counts. V gene TRBV13 combines with J gene TRBJ2-5; D is ambiguous. The CDR3 length is 11 residues. The ends were cut back, 1 base at V and 3 bases at J, with 0 bases in the middle. Germline lookup yields CDR1 PRHDT and CDR2 FYEKMQ (reference sequence). The CDR3 nucleotides read TGTGCCAGCAGCTTAGAAGAGACCCAGTACTTC. This codes for CASSLEETQYF.

The chain links TRBV7-3 to TRBJ1-1; a possible D gene is TRBD1 (6 bases). Looked up from germline, CDR1 is SGHTA and CDR2 is FQGTGA. The CDR3 contains 13 residues. V lost 11 bases and J lost 0, with 13 bases in between. The CDR3 loop reads CACKQGLNTEAFF. The CDR3 region has the DNA TGTGCCTGTAAACAGGGCTTGAACACTGAAGCTTTCTTT.

This clone has a handful of counts. The genes are TRBV9 and TRBJ2-3; D remains unclear. The CDR3 contains 12 residues. V lost 4 bases and J lost 3, with 6 bases in between. The germline gives CDR1 SGDLS, CDR2 YYNGEE. CDR3 sequence reads: CASSSQTDTQYF. CDR3 nucleotide sequence: TGTGCCAGCAGCTCGCAAACAGATACGCAGTATTTT.

The chain joins TRBV6-1 to TRBJ2-5; D gene unclear. The V gene's germline CDR1 is MNHNS and CDR2 SASEGT. The CDR3 runs to 13 residues. Deletions cut 1 base from V and 4 bases from J, with 7 bases between. The CDR3 here is CASSEGRSETQYF. The CDR3 nucleotides read TGTGCCAGCAGTGAAGGCAGGTCAGAGACCCAGTACTTC.

This clone was seen only a few times. The chain is built from TRBV6-6 and TRBJ2-7; D is unresolved. The CDR3 has 11 residues. Germline V gene sequence: CDR1 MNHNY, CDR2 SVGAGI (reference sequence). Trimming left V 4 bases short and J 6 bases short, with 7 bases between. The CDR3 loop is CASSSPREQYF. Written as DNA, the CDR3 is TGTGCCAGCAGTTCACCCCGCGAGCAGTACTTC.

This clone turned up a few times. CDR3 loop: CAISEGQGIGQPQHF. In DNA, the CDR3 is TGTGCCATCAGTGAGGGTCAGGGTATAGGCCAGCCCCAGCATTTT. The V call is TRBV10-3, the J call TRBJ1-5; D is perhaps TRBD1 (5 bases). The CDR3 is made up of 15 amino acids. Deletions cut 2 bases from V and 7 bases from J, with 15 bases between. Germline V gives CDR1 ENHRY, CDR2 SYGVKD.

This clone was seen more than once but under ten times. Other DNA sequences in the same sample also yield this CDR3. The CDR3 here is CASSPQGTDTQYF. The DNA for the CDR3 is TGTGCCAGCTCACCACAGGGCACAGATACGCAGTATTTT. This sequence joins TRBV18 and TRBJ2-3, with unresolved D. Per germline, CDR1 KGHSH and CDR2 LQKENI. V was shortened by 1 base and J by 1 base, with 3 bases between the two germline ends. The CDR3 runs to 13 residues.

This clone has just a few counts. This chain joins TRBV7-9 and TRBJ2-5; D tentatively reads TRBD1 or TRBD2 (5 bases each). V was shortened by 5 bases and J by 5 bases, with 18 bases between the two germline ends. Per germline, CDR1 SEHNR and CDR2 FQNEAQ (reference sequence). The CDR3 contains 15 residues. CDR3 sequence: CASSRILGEWETQYF. For the CDR3, the DNA is TGTGCCAGCAGCCGAATACTAGGGGAGTGGGAGACCCAGTACTTC.

This clone has a handful of counts. The chain uses TRBV5-1 and TRBJ1-6, with D uncertain. CDR3 size: 15 residues. The V and J ends lost 0 bases and 9 bases respectively, with 13 bases between them. Germline V CDR1 and CDR2: SGHRS, YFSETQ. The CDR3 DNA reads TGCGCCAGCAGCTTGGGACGGCATCTTGGTTCACCCCTCCACTTT. Amino acid sequence: CASSLGRHLGSPLHF.

This chain connects TRBV2 to TRBJ2-7; TRBD1 is a possible D gene (6 bases). In germline, CDR1 is SNHLY, CDR2 FYNNEI. The V end lost 6 bases, the J end lost 5 bases, and 11 bases lay between the germline ends. The CDR3 covers 12 residues. CDR3 bases: TGTGCCAGCAGCGCAAGGGACAACGAGCAGTACTTC. This gives the protein CASSARDNEQYF.

Only a few counts were recorded for this clone. The CDR3: CASRQEDYEQYF. The DNA for the CDR3 is TGTGCCAGCCGACAGGAGGATTACGAGCAGTACTTC. The chain employs TRBV10-3 and TRBJ2-7, with TRBD1 as a possible D gene (6 bases). The germline V and J ends were trimmed by 10 bases and 4 bases, with 14 bases remaining between them. This CDR3 spans 12 amino acids. Germline V CDR1 and CDR2: ENHRY, SYGVKD.

The genes are TRBV5-1 and TRBJ1-2; D is undetermined. The CDR3 is 15 residues long. Germline-derived CDR1 and CDR2 are SGHRS and YFSETQ. V was clipped by 0 bases and J by 7 bases, with 16 bases between them. CDR3 DNA sequence: TGCGCCAGCAGCTTGGGAGGGCCGATCAGTAGTGGCTACACCTTC. It is translated as CASSLGGPISSGYTF.

This clone came up a few times. The V and J genes are TRBV6-5 and TRBJ2-1; D may be TRBD2 (7 bases). The CDR3 is 12 residues long. The V gene's germline CDR1 is MNHEY and CDR2 SVGAGI. Trimming shortened V by 8 bases and J by 8 bases, and 13 bases separated the two germline ends. As DNA, the CDR3 is TGTGCCAGCGCGGGGGCTGGAGATGAGCAGTTCTTC. Protein: CASAGAGDEQFF.

This clone was seen only a few times. V and J are TRBV29-1 and TRBJ2-7; weak D call: TRBD1 (6 bases). V lost 4 bases, J lost 1 base, and 8 bases lay in between. The CDR3 consists of 12 residues. The germline V gene encodes CDR1 SQVTM and CDR2 ANQGSEA. The CDR3 DNA is TGCAGCGTTGGAGGACAGTCCTACGAGCAGTACTTC. Protein product: CSVGGQSYEQYF.

This clone was counted between two and nine times. The chain joins TRBV2 to TRBJ1-4; the match to TRBD1 covers 9 bases. The V segment lost 10 bases and the J segment 7 bases; nucleotides outside the gene matches: 7. The germline CDR1 and CDR2 sequences are SNHLY and FYNNEI. There are 13 residues in the CDR3. Written as DNA, the CDR3 is TGTGCCATTCTTCGGACAGGGGCTGAAAAACTGTTTTTT. Its translation is CAILRTGAEKLFF.

This clone was detected once. V is TRBV5-4 and J is TRBJ2-7, with TRBD1 matching over 8 bases. This CDR3 spans 15 amino acids. V dropped 0 bases and J dropped 2; count of bases not matched to a gene: 4. Germline-derived CDR1 and CDR2 are SGHNT and YYREEE (reference sequence). The CDR3 reads CASSLEDRVPYEQYF. Here the CDR3 DNA reads TGTGCCAGCAGCTTGGAGGACAGGGTTCCCTACGAGCAGTACTTC.

This chain links TRBV27 with TRBJ2-1; 11 bases map to TRBD1. Trimming at V came to 5 bases and at J to 3 bases, leaving 6 bases not matched to a gene. From germline, CDR1 is MNHEY and CDR2 SMNVEV (reference sequence). CDR3 length: 16 amino acids. The CDR3: CASSVPGTGGYNEQFF. The CDR3 DNA reads TGTGCCAGCAGTGTCCCCGGGACAGGGGGCTACAATGAGCAGTTCTTC.

The chain links TRBV5-5 to TRBJ2-7, with TRBD1 matching over 8 bases. With 4 bases clipped from V and 5 bases from J, the junction kept 11 bases outside the gene matches. The CDR3 runs to 15 residues. Germline V gene data show CDR1 as SGHKS and CDR2 as YYEKEE (reference sequence). CDR3 loop: CASSTYGQGIDEQYF. The CDR3 DNA is TGTGCCAGCAGCACCTACGGACAGGGTATCGACGAGCAGTACTTC.

This clone appeared a few times. The V gene is TRBV2, the J gene TRBJ1-3; TRBD1 agrees at 12 bases. The CDR3 is 14 residues long. Germline loops: CDR1 SNHLY, CDR2 FYNNEI. The V segment lost 10 bases and the J segment 5 bases; nucleotides outside the gene matches: 6. Written as DNA, the CDR3 is TGTGCCATTAGCCGGGACAGGGGGCGAAACACCATATATTTT. Translated: CAISRDRGRNTIYF.

Details on this clone: Other DNA sequences within the sample encode an identical CDR3. The rearrangement joins TRBV9 to TRBJ2-5, with D unresolved. CDR3 size: 14 residues. V was trimmed by 0 bases and J by 2 bases, leaving 8 bases between them. Germline assignment: CDR1 SGDLS and CDR2 YYNGEE. CDR3 protein: CASSVGTVQETQYF. The CDR3, as DNA: TGTGCCAGCAGCGTAGGAACGGTACAAGAGACCCAGTACTTC.

The table lists this clone with a few counts. The chain employs TRBV6-6 and TRBJ2-7, with D perhaps assigned TRBD1 or TRBD2 (6 bases each). The germline V gene encodes CDR1 MNHNY and CDR2 SVGAGI (reference sequence). The V gene lost 5 bases and the J gene lost 6 bases, with 14 bases spanning the gap. The CDR3 covers 13 residues. The CDR3 nucleotides are TGTGCCAGCAGTATGCAACAGGGAGGCGAGCAGTACTTC. It encodes CASSMQQGGEQYF.